This T cell receptor beta chain was observed in a study of OX40 agonist ivuxolimab in advanced cancers. Trimming cost V 3 bases and J 7 bases, with 14 bases left between them. Germline CDR1 reads SGDLS; CDR2 reads YYNGEE. The CDR3 is made up of 14 amino acids. This clone was detected only once. TCRdb keeps only in-frame clones here, not all; method: immunoSEQ multiplex PCR. The sample lists approximately 40,000 clones, around nine tenths occurring once. The receptor's source is an adult with an advanced solid tumor such as melanoma, head and neck, liver or kidney cancer. The chain has TRBV9 and TRBJ2-1; D may be TRBD1 (5 bases). The sample here was CD4+ or CD8+ T cells sorted from blood, taken in a trial of the OX40 agonist ivuxolimab. CDR3 amino acids: CASSGTAAGNEQFF. In DNA form, the CDR3 reads TGTGCCAGCAGCGGGACGGCGGCAGGGAATGAGCAGTTCTTC.